This T cell receptor (beta chain) stems from a study of spatial heterogeneity in lung cancer. This CDR3 has 15 residues. V was pared by 2 bases and J by 5 bases, with 6 bases of the junction left unmatched. Each CDR3 protein is one row after TCRdb ran MiXCR on the 5' RACE reads. This sample has 95,000 to 130,000 distinct CDR3 sequences, with over 9% found just once. Noted time point: blood at routine non-recurrence follow-up after resection. In each case, whole RNA from tumor, nontumor lung or frozen PBMC was sequenced unsorted. Here the sequenced sample was PBMCs, taken at follow-up. This sequence was found in a male donor with early-stage non-small cell lung cancer. The genes are TRBV12-3 or TRBV12-4 and TRBJ2-5, with 9 bases fitting TRBD2. The CDR3: CASSLRGGAGETQYF. CDR3 in DNA: TGTGCCAGCAGTTTACGCGGGGGGGCCGGGGAGACCCAGTACTTC.